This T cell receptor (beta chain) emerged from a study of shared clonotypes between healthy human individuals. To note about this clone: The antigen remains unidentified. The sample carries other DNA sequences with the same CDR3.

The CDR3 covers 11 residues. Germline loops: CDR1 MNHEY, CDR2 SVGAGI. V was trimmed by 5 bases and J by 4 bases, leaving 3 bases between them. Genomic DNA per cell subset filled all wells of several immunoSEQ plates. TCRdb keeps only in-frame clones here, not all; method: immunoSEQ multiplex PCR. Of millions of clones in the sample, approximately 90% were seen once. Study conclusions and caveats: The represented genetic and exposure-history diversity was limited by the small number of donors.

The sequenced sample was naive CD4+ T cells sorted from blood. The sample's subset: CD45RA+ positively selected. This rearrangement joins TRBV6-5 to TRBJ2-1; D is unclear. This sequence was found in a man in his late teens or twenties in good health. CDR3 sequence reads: CASSLYNEQFF. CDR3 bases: TGTGCCAGCAGTCTATACAATGAGCAGTTCTTC.